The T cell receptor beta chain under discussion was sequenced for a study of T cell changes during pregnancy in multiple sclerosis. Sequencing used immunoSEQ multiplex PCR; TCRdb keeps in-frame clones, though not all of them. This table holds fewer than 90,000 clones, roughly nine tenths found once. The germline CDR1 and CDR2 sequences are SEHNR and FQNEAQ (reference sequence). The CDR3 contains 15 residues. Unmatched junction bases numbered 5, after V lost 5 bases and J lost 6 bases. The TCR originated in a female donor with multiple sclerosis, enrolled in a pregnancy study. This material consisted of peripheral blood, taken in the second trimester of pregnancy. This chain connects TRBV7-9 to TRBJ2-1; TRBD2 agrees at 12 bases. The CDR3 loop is CASSITSGGLNEQFF. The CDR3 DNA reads TGTGCCAGCAGCATCACTAGCGGGGGGCTCAATGAGCAGTTCTTC.